The entry below gives a single T cell receptor (beta chain) sequence along with its context. The antigen this receptor binds is unknown. Base qualities are not at hand, and no much larger clone is one base apart. This record belongs to a study of blood T cell repertoires in COVID-19 (dated by TCRdb to 2019 to 2021). About the investigation overall: Collaborator samples came from the United States, Italy and Spain and covered acute and convalescent phases of COVID-19. Subjects who had been exposed to COVID-19, were actively infected with it, or had recovered from it provided the deeply sampled blood TCRbeta repertoires that made up the dataset. The prospective study material was composed of cDNA or gDNA derived from T cells, B-cell-depleted T cells, or PBMCs. A de-identified subject ID, COVID-19 status, age in years and sex were almost always included in the sample metadata. A freely available public database, intended as a resource for researchers studying the immune response to SARS-CoV-2, is where the repertoires were released. The samples were drawn from the first 160 participants of the ongoing ImmuneRACE study and from some 1,300 subjects provided by 6 global collaborators. Where available, HLA class I and class II types were obtained from metadata supplied by the sample provider rather than from assay-based typing.

Another Seattle source contributed samples from volunteer blood donors who had recovered from COVID-19. Collaborating institutions collected whole blood in K2EDTA tubes following their own protocols. Collaborator samples were shipped for TCRbeta analysis as frozen whole blood, isolated PBMCs, or DNA extracted from either sample type. From V the trimming removes 3 bases and from J it removes 3 bases, while the gene matches leave 7 bases of the junction unaccounted for. The CDR1 and CDR2 encoded by the germline V gene are KGHSH and LQKENI. CDR3 length: 15 amino acids, cysteine to phenylalanine. Just the 45-base CDR3 DNA is kept, in frame starting at base 1. What the authors observed across the whole study: The quantity of clinical and demographic metadata differed by source and by participant and was supplied without curation.

TCRbeta CDR3 regions were amplified from genomic DNA using the immunoSEQ Assay, a bias-controlled multiplex PCR. The paper's data handling went like this. The number of nucleated cells in each sample was estimated by amplification of reference gene primers within the assay. To quantify the absolute abundance of each unique TCRbeta CDR3 rearrangement, sequence reads were collapsed and filtered. For each sample, productive Simpson clonality was calculated as the square root of Simpson's diversity index across productive rearrangements. The clones in this table, taken by TCRdb from immuneACCESS, are in-frame only. Not every clone is retained; where verified, under half of the shortfall comes from an unresolved V gene, and the cause of the rest is unknown. V and J calls and clone size are copied from that table; D and trimming were computed from the DNA. For this sample the table gives roughly 330,000 clones, of which roughly nine tenths were detected only once. The top ten hold under 6.5% of the sample.

The chain is made from TRBV18 and TRBJ1-1, and 7 junctional nucleotides match TRBD1. This sequence originates from a man in his late teens or twenties who had recovered from COVID-19. The sample consisted of peripheral blood. CDR3 region: CASSPRQGWDTEAFF. The base sequence is TGTGCCAGCTCACCGAGACAGGGTTGGGACACTGAAGCTTTCTTT.